Listed below are T cell receptor beta chains from one sample, sequenced in a study of Ad26.COV2.S vaccination and SARS-CoV-2 variants. Profiling relied on immunoSEQ multiplex PCR, and the TCRdb table lists in-frame clones only, not all of them. The table has more than 300,000 clones, approximately 86% seen once. Sequenced material: peripheral blood, taken in a trial of Ad26.COV2.S vaccine versus placebo. Source of these receptors: a person between 18 and 65 years old who received the Ad26.COV2.S COVID-19 vaccine or a placebo. Both conserved end residues are part of each CDR3. Each record gives: V gene, D gene, clone size, J gene, CDR3 DNA, CDR3 protein. D genes are given only for firm matches. Rows give clone size only sometimes, using once, few, many, or a class for an expanded clone.

>TRBV27|-|-|TRBJ1-6
TGTGCCAGCAGTTTGTCGACGCGCGATTCACCCCTCCACTTT
CASSLSTRDSPLHF
>TRBV4-3|-|-|TRBJ2-5
TGCGCCAGCAGCCTGGGCCGGGGCCAAGAGACCCAGTACTTC
CASSLGRGQETQYF
>TRBV21-1|-|-|TRBJ2-5
TGTGCCAGCAGCAAAAATGGCAGCGGGAGAGGGGAGACCCAGTACTTC
CASSKNGSGRGETQYF
>TRBV7-8|TRBD2|-|TRBJ2-1
TGTGCCAGCAGCTTAGGTGGCGGGGGGCAGTACAATGAGCAGTTCTTC
CASSLGGGGQYNEQFF
>TRBV4-1|-|-|TRBJ1-5
TGCGCCAGCAGTCATCGGGACGGCAACAATCAGCCCCAGCATTTT
CASSHRDGNNQPQHF
>TRBV5-4|TRBD1|-|TRBJ2-7
TGTGCCAGCAGCTCACCCGGGACAGGGGGCTACGAGCAGTACTTC
CASSSPGTGGYEQYF
>TRBV5-4|TRBD1|-|TRBJ2-7
TGTGCCAGCAGCTTGGGACAGGGGTTCTACGAGCAGTACTTC
CASSLGQGFYEQYF
>TRBV6-2/TRBV6-3|TRBD1|-|TRBJ2-7
TGTGCCAGCAGTTACGAGACAGGGGCCTACGAGCAGTACTTC
CASSYETGAYEQYF
>TRBV27|TRBD1|-|TRBJ2-1
TGTGCCAGCAGTTTATCGACGACAGGGGGCGGGCAGTTCTTC
CASSLSTTGGGQFF
>TRBV25-1|-|-|TRBJ1-5
TGTGCCAGCAGCCGGGGGGGACAGCCCCAGCATTTT
CASSRGGQPQHF
>TRBV7-8|-|-|TRBJ1-1
TGTGCCAGCAGCTTAGGAGGCAATGAAGCTTTCTTT
CASSLGGNEAFF
>TRBV7-2|-|-|TRBJ2-1
TGTGCCAGCAGCTTAGATCAGGGGACTCGTAAGGAGCAGTTCTTC
CASSLDQGTRKEQFF
>TRBV7-2|-|-|TRBJ2-7
TGTGCCAGCAGCTTAGGTTCCAGGGACTTCTATCGCCAGCAGTACTTC
CASSLGSRDFYRQQYF
>TRBV28|TRBD2|large|TRBJ2-7
TGTGCCAGCAAGGTGATAGCGGGAGGAGGAGCGGGGGAGCAGTACTTC
CASKVIAGGGAGEQYF
>TRBV14|-|once|TRBJ1-6
TGTGCCAGCAGCCAAGTACTGGGGCGTTCACCCCTCCACTTT
CASSQVLGRSPLHF
>TRBV2|-|-|TRBJ1-4
TGTGCCAGCAGTGAATGGCCGACCTCCGGGTTTGAAAAACTGTTTTTT
CASSEWPTSGFEKLFF
>TRBV19|-|-|TRBJ2-7
TGTGCCAGTAGTCCGACGGGGGTCTCGGGCTACGAGCAGTACTTC
CASSPTGVSGYEQYF
>TRBV28|TRBD2|once|TRBJ2-5
TGTGCCAGCGTCCCGGGACTAGCGGAGGCTCACCAAGAGACCCAGTACTTC
CASVPGLAEAHQETQYF
>TRBV5-1|TRBD2|-|TRBJ2-3
TGCGCCAGCAGCCTGCGAACCATGACTAGCGGAGGCACAGATACGCAGTATTTT
CASSLRTMTSGGTDTQYF
>TRBV6-5|-|-|TRBJ1-2
TGTGCCAGCAGCCAGAGAGGGACCGGCTATGGCTACACCTTC
CASSQRGTGYGYTF
>TRBV12-3/TRBV12-4|-|-|TRBJ2-1
TGTGCCAGCAGTTTTACCCTGGGTGGTGAGCAGTTCTTC
CASSFTLGGEQFF
>TRBV25-1|-|-|TRBJ2-7
TGTGCCAGCAGTGATGGCAGGGGCGTGCAGTACTTC
CASSDGRGVQYF